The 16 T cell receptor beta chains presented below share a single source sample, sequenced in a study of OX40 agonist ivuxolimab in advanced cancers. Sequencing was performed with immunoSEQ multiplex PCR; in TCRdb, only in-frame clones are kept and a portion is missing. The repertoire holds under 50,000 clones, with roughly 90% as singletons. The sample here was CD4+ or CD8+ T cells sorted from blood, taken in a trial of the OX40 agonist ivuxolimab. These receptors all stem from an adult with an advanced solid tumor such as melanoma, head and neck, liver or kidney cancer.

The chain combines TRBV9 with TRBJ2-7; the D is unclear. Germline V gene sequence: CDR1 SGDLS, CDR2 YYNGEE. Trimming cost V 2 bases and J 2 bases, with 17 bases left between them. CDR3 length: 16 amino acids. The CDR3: CASSVHTSEETYEQYF. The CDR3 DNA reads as TGTGCCAGCAGCGTCCATACCAGCGAGGAGACCTACGAGCAGTACTTC.

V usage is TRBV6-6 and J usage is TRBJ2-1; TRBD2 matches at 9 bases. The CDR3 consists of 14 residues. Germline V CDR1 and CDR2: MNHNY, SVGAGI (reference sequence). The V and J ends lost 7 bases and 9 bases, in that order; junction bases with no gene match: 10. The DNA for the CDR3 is TGTGCCAGCACCGTAGGGACTAGCATCGTTGAGCAGTTCTTC. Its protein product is CASTVGTSIVEQFF.

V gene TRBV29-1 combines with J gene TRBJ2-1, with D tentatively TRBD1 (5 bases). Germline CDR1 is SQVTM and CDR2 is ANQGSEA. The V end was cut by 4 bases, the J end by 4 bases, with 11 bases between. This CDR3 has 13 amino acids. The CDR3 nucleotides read TGCAGCGTTGTTGACAGCCCTTACAATGAGCAGTTCTTC. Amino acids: CSVVDSPYNEQFF.

The CDR3 DNA sequence: TGTGCCAGCAGCCTCGTACCCACAGATACGCAGTATTTT. Its translation: CASSLVPTDTQYF. The genes are TRBV7-7 and TRBJ2-3; D gene ambiguous. Trimming pared 5 bases from V and 2 bases from J, leaving 8 bases between. Germline lookup yields CDR1 SSHAT and CDR2 FNYEAQ (reference sequence). The CDR3 loop spans 13 amino acids.

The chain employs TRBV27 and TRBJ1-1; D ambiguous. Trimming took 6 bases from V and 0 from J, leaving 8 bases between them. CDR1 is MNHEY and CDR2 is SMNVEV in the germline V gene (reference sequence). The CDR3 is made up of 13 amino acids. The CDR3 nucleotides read TGTGCCAGCAGACCGATAATGAACACTGAAGCTTTCTTT. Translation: CASRPIMNTEAFF.

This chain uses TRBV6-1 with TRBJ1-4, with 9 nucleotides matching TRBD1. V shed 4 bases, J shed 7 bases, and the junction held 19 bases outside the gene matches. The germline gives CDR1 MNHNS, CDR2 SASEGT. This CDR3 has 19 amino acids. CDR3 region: CASSAWPAGTGRGGEKLFF. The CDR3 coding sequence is TGTGCCAGCAGTGCCTGGCCCGCCGGGACAGGGCGCGGGGGTGAAAAACTGTTTTTT.

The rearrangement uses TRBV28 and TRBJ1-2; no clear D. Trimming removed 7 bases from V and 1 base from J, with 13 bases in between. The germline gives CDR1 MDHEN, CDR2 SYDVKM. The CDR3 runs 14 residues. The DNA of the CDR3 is TGTGCCAGCATCAGGTCAACCTATAACTATGGCTACACCTTC. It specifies CASIRSTYNYGYTF.

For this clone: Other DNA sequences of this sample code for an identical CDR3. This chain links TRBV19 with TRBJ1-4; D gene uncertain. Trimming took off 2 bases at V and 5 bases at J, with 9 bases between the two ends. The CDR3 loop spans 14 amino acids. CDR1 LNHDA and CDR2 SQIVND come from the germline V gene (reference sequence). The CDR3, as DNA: TGTGCCAGTAGTATACGCGCCGTGAATGAAAAACTGTTTTTT. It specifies CASSIRAVNEKLFF.

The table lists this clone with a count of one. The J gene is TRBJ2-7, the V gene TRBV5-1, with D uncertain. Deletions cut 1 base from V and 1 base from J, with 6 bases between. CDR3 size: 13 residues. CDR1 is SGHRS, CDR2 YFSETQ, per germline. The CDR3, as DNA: TGCGCCAGCAGCTTGCAGTCGTCCTACGAGCAGTACTTC. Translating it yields CASSLQSSYEQYF.

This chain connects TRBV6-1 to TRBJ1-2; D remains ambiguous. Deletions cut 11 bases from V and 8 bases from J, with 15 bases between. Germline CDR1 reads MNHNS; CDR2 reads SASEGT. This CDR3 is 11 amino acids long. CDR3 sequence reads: CAFSDAGGYTF. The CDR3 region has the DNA TGTGCCTTCTCCGATGCGGGCGGCTACACCTTC.

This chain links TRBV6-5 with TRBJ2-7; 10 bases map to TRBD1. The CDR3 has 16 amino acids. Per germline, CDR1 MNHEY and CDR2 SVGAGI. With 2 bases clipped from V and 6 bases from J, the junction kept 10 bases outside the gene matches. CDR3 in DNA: TGTGCCAGCAGTTACACCCCGGGACAGGGGTCCGGCGAGCAGTACTTC. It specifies CASSYTPGQGSGEQYF.

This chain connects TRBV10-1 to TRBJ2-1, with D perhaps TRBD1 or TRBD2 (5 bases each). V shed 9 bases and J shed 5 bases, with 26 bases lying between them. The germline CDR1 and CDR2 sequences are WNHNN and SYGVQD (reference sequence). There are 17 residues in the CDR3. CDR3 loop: CARTLRGERVGDNEQFF. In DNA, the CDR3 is TGCGCCAGAACCCTCCGAGGGGAGAGAGTTGGGGACAATGAGCAGTTCTTC.

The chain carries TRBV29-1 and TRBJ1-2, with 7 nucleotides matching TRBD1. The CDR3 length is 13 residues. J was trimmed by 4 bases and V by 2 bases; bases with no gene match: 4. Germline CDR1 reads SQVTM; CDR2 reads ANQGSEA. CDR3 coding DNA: TGCAGCGTTGAAATGAACAGGGGCTATGGCTACACCTTC. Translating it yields CSVEMNRGYGYTF. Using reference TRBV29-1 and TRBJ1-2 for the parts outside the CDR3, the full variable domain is SAVISQKPSRDICQRGTSLTIQCQVDSQVTMMFWYRQQPGQSLTLIATANQGSEATYESGFVIDKFPISRPNLTFSTLTVSNMSPEDSSIYLCSVEMNRGYGYTFGSGTRLTVV.

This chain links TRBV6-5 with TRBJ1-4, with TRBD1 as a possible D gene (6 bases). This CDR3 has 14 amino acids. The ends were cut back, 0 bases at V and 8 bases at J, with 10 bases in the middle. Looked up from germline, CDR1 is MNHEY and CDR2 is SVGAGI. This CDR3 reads CASSYSTGSEKLFF. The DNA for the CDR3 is TGTGCCAGCAGTTACTCGACAGGTTCCGAAAAACTGTTTTTT.

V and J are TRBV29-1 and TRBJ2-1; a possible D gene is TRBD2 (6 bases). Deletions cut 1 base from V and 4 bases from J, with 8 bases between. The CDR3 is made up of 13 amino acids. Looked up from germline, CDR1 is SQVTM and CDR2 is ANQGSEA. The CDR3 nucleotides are TGCAGCGTTGAAGTGGGGGGATACAATGAGCAGTTCTTC. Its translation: CSVEVGGYNEQFF.

The CDR3 loop reads CASSLLVGGNSPLHF. CDR3 DNA: TGTGCCAGCAGCCTCCTTGTGGGGGGCAATTCACCCCTCCACTTT. The chain recombines TRBV27 with TRBJ1-6, with D maybe TRBD1 (6 bases). V lost 6 bases and J lost 7, with 16 bases in between. CDR1 and CDR2 (germline): MNHEY, SMNVEV (reference sequence). The CDR3 extends over 15 amino acids.